The sequence of this T cell receptor beta chain was determined in a study of CD8+ T cells in alopecia areata. Study-level information: The protocol delivered tofacitinib for 6 to 18 months, then withdrew it for 6 months. Study findings and constraints: There was only one nonresponder, so it was unclear how baseline CD8+ expansion relates to response. Tofacitinib yielded significantly lower scalp clonality and fewer expanded CD8+ clones among the top 100.

Germline values: CDR1 MNHEY, CDR2 SMNVEV (reference sequence). This CDR3 spans 13 amino acids. V lost 6 bases to trimming and J lost 5 bases, with 13 bases between them. Reverse transcribed after extraction, RNA yielded cDNA as the sequencing template. The method was immunoSEQ multiplex PCR; TCRdb's version includes in-frame clones alone and lacks a portion of them. The table includes some 180,000 clones, roughly 53% detected once. The treatment here: oral pan-JAK inhibitor, 5-10 mg twice daily. Sampling of alopecia areata patients yielded lesional scalp punch biopsies as well as peripheral blood. About this clone: As yet, its antigen is unknown.

The clonotype was recovered from a human donor with alopecia areata. Sequenced here: CD8+ T cells sorted from blood, sampled at week 24, from a patient treated with tofacitinib. The J gene is TRBJ1-1, the V gene TRBV27; possible D gene TRBD1, 5 bases. CDR3 sequence: CASRAFGGTEAFF. DNA of the CDR3: TGTGCCAGCAGGGCCTTTGGGGGGACTGAAGCTTTCTTT.